The TCR beta chain described here comes from a study of blood T cell repertoires in COVID-19. Here immunoSEQ multiplex PCR was the method, and the copy in TCRdb shows in-frame clones only, minus some. This table has roughly 90,000 clones, 70% to 90% appearing once. The V end lost 6 bases, the J end lost 8 bases, and 7 bases lay between the germline ends. CDR3 length equals 10 residues. The germline gives CDR1 SNHLY, CDR2 FYNNEI. This receptor was identified in a man aged 35 to 55 with acute or convalescent COVID-19. The chain links TRBV2 to TRBJ1-2; D gene unclear. The sample was peripheral blood. CDR3 DNA sequence: TGTGCCAGCAGGGGCTACGGCTACACCTTC. Translating it yields CASRGYGYTF. Full variable domain (missing parts from reference TRBV2 and TRBJ1-2): EPEVTQTPSHQVTQMGQEVILRCVPISNHLYFYWYRQILGQKVEFLVSFYNNEISEKSEIFDDQFSVERPDGSNFTLKIRSTKLEDSAMYFCASRGYGYTFGSGTRLTVV.